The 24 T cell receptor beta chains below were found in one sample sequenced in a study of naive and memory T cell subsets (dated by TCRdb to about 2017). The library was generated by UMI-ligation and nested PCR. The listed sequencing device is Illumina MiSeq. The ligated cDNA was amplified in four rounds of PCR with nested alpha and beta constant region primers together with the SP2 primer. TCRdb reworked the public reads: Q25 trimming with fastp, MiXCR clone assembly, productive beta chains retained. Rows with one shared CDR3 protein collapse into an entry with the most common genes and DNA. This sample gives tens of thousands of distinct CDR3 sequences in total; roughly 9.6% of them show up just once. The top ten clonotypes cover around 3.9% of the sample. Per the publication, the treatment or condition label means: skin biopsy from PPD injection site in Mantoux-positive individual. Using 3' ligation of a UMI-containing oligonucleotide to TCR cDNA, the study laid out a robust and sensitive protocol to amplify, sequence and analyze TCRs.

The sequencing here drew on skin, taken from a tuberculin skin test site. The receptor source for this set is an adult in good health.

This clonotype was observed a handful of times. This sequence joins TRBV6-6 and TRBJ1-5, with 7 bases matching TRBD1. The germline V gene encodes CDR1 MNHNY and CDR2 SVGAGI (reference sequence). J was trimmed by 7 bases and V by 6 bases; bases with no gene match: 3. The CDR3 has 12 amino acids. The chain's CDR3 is CASRQGNQPQHF. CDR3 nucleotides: TGTGCCAGCAGACAGGGGAACCAGCCCCAGCATTTT.

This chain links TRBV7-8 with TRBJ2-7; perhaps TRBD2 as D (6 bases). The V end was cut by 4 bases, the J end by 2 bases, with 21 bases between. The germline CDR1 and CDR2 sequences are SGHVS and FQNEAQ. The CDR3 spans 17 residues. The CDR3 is CASSSNRLTRPPYEQYF. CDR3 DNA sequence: TGTGCCAGCAGCTCCAACAGACTGACTAGGCCCCCCTACGAGCAGTACTTC.

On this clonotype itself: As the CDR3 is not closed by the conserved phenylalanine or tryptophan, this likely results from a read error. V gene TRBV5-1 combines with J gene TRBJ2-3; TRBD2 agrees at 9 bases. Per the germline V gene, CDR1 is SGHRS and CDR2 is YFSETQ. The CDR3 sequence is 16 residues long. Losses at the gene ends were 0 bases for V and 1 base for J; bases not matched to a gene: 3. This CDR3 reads CASSLALAGGTDTQYY. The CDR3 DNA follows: TGCGCCAGCAGCTTGGCGTTAGCGGGGGGCACAGATACGCAGTATTAT.

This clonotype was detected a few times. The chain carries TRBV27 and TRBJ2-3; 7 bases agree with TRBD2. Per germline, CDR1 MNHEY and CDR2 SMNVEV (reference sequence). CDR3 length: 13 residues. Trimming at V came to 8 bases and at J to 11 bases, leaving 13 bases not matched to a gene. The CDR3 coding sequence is TGTGCCAGCGGGAGGGGTTACCAGGACCAGCAGTATTTT. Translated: CASGRGYQDQQYF.

For the CDR3, the DNA is TGTGCCAGCAGGGCAGGGGGCGATGGCTACACCTTC. The encoded protein is CASRAGGDGYTF. The chain is built from TRBV12-3 or TRBV12-4 and TRBJ1-2; 8 bases align to TRBD1. Trimming at V came to 6 bases and at J to 6 bases, leaving 3 bases not matched to a gene. The CDR3 is 12 amino acids.

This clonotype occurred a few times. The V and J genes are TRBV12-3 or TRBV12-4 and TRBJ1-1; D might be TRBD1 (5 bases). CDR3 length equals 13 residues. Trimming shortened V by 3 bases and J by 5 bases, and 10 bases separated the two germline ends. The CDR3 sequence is CASSLAEGTEAFF. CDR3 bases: TGTGCCAGCAGTTTGGCCGAGGGGACTGAAGCTTTCTTT.

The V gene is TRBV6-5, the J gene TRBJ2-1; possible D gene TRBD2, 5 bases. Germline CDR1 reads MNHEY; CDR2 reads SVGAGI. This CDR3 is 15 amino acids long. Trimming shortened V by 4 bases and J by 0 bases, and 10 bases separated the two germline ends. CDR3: CASSSLASSYNEQFF. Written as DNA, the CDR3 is TGTGCCAGCAGTTCCTTAGCGAGCTCCTACAATGAGCAGTTCTTC.

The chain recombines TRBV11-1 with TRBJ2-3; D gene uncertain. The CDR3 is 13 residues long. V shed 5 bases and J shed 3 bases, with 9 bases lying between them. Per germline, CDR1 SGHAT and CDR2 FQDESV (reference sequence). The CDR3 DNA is TGTGCCAGCAGCATCTGGGGAACAGATACGCAGTATTTT. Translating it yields CASSIWGTDTQYF.

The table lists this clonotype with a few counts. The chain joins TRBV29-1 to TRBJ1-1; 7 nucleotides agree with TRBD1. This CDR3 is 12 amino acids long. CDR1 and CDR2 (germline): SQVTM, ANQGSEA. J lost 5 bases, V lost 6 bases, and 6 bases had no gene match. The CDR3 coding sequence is TGCAGCGTCCGACAGGGAAGAACTGAAGCTTTCTTT. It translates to CSVRQGRTEAFF. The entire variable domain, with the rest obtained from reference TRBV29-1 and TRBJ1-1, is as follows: SAVISQKPSRDICQRGTSLTIQCQVDSQVTMMFWYRQQPGQSLTLIATANQGSEATYESGFVIDKFPISRPNLTFSTLTVSNMSPEDSSIYLCSVRQGRTEAFFGQGTRLTVV.

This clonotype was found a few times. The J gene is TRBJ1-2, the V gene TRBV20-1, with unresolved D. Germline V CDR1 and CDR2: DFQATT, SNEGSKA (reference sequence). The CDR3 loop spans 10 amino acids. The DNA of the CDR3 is TGCAGACCCTTTAACTATGGCTACACCTTC. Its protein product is CRPFNYGYTF.

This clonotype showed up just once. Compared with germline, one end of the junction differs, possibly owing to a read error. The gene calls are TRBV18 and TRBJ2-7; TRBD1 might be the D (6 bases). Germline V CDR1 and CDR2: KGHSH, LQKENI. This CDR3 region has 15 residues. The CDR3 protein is CAGSQDSLRGGEQYF. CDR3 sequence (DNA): TGTGCCGGCTCACAGGACAGCCTGAGGGGTGGCGAGCAGTACTTC.

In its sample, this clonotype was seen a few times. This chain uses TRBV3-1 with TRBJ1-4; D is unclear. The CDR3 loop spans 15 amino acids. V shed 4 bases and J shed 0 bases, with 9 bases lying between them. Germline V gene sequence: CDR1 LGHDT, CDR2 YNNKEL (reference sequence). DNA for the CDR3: TGTGCCAGCAGCCCCCTCATTGCAACTAATGAAAAACTGTTTTTT. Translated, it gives CASSPLIATNEKLFF.

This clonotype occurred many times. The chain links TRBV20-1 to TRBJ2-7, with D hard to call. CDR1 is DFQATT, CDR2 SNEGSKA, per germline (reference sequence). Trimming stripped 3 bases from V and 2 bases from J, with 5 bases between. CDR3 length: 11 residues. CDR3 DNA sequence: TGCAGTGCTAGCCGTGCCTACGAGCAGTACTTC. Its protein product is CSASRAYEQYF.

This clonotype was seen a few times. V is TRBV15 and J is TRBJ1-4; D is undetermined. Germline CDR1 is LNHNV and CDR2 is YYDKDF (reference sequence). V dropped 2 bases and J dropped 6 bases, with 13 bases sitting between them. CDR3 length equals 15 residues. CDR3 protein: CATSRKSVRDEKLFF. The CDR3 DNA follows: TGTGCCACCAGCAGAAAAAGCGTCCGGGATGAAAAACTGTTTTTT.

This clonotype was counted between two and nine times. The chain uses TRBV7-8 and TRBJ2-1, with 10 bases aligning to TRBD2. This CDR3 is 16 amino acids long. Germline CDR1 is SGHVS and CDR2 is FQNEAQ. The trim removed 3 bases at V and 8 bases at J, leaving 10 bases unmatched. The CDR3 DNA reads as TGTGCCAGCAGCTTCCAAGCGGGGGGGCCGAAAGATGAGCAGTTCTTC. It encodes CASSFQAGGPKDEQFF. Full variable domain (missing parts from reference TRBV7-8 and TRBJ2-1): GAGVSQSPRYKVAKRGQDVALRCDPISGHVSLFWYQQALGQGPEFLTYFQNEAQLDKSGLPSDRFFAERPEGSVSTLKIQRTQQEDSAVYLCASSFQAGGPKDEQFFGPGTRLTVL.

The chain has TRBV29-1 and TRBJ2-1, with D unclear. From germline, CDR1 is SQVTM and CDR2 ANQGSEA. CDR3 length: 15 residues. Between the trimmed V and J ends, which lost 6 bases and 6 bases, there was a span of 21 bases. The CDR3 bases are TGCAGCGTAGATAATAGAGTCCTTTCTCCCAATGAGCAGTTCTTC. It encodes CSVDNRVLSPNEQFF.

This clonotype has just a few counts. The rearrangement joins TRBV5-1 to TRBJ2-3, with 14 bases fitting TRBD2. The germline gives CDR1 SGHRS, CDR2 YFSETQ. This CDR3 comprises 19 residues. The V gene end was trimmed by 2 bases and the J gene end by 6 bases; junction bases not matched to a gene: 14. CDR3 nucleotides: TGCGCCAGCAGCTTCCGTCTGGGACTAGCGGGGGCGACTAGGGATACGCAGTATTTT. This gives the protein CASSFRLGLAGATRDTQYF.

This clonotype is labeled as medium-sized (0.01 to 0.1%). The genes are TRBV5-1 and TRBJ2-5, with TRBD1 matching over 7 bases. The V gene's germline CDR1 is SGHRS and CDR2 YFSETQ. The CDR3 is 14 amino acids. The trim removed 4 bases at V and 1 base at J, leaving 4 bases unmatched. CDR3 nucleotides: TGCGCCAGCAGCGTGGGGGACAGCCAAGAGACCCAGTACTTC. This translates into CASSVGDSQETQYF.

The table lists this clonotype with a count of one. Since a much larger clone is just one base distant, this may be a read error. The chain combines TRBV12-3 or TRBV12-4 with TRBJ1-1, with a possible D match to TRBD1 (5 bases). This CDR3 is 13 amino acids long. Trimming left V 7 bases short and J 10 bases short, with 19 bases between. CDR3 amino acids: CASKWGCDSPAFF. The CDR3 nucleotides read TGTGCCAGCAAATGGGGTTGCGACAGTCCAGCTTTCTTT.

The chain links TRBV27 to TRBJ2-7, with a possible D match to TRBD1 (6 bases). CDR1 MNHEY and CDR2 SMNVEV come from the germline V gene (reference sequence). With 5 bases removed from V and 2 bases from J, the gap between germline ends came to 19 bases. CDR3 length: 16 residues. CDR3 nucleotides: TGTGCCAGCAGTACCCAAGGGGGTTACATTACCTACGAGCAGTACTTC. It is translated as CASSTQGGYITYEQYF.

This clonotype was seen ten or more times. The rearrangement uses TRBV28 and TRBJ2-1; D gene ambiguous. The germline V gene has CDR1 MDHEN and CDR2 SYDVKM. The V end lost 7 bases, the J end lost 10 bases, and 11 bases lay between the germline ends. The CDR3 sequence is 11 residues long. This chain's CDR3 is CASMSLVEQFF. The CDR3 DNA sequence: TGTGCCAGCATGAGTCTAGTCGAGCAGTTCTTC.

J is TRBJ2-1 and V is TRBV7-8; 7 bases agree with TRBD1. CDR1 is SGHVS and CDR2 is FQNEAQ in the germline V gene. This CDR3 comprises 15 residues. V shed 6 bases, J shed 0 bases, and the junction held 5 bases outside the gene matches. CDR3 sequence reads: CASRHRDSSYNEQFF. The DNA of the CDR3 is TGTGCCAGCAGACACAGGGACAGCTCCTACAATGAGCAGTTCTTC.

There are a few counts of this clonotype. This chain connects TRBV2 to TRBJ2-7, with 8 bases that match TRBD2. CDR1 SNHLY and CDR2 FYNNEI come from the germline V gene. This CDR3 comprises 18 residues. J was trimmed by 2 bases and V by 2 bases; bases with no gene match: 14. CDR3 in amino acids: CASSESLGSGLEAYEQYF. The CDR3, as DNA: TGTGCCAGCAGTGAATCCTTGGGTTCGGGACTAGAAGCCTACGAGCAGTACTTC.

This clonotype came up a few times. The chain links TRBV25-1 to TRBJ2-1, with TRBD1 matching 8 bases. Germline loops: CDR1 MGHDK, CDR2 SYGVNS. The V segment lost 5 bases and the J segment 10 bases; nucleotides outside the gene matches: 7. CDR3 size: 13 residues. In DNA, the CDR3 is TGTGCCAGCAGTAAGACAGGGGCAGAGGAGCAGTTCTTC. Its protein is CASSKTGAEEQFF.